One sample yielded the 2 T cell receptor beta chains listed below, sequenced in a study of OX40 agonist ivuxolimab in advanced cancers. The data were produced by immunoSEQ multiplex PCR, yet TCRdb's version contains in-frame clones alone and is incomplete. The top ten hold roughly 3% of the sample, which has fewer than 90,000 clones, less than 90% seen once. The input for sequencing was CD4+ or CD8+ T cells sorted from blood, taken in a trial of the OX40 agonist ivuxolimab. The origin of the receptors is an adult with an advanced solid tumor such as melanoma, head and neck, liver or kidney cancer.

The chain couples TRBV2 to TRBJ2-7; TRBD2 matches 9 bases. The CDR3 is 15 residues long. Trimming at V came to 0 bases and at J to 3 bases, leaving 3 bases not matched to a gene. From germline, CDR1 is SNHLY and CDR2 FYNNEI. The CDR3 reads CASSEAQRGVYEQYF. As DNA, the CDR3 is TGTGCCAGCAGTGAAGCGCAGCGGGGGGTCTACGAGCAGTACTTC.

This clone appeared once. DNA of the CDR3: TGTGCCAGCTCAACGAACCATCAGGGGGCCACCACTGCGAACACCGGGGAGCTGTTTTTT. Translating gives CASSTNHQGATTANTGELFF. This rearrangement joins TRBV18 to TRBJ2-2; 8 positions match TRBD1. CDR1 KGHSH and CDR2 LQKENI come from the germline V gene. The junction had 17 bases not matched to a gene; V was cut back by 5 bases and J by 0 bases. The CDR3 is 20 amino acids.